This TCR beta chain was profiled in a study of CD8+CD57+ T cells in acquired aplastic anemia. On the study more broadly: DNA per sorted CD4+ or CD8+ sample ranged about 0.2 to 30 ug, averaging about 3.4 ug. The average read count for CD4+ cells in healthy donors was around 10 million.

To note about this clonotype: The antigen remains undetermined.

Germline loops: CDR1 SGHTA, CDR2 FQGNSA. The CDR3 totals 14 residues. Trimming cost V 2 bases and J 5 bases; bases outside gene matches: 5. According to the study, genomic DNA was the template for TCR beta VDJ and CDR3 profiling. TCRdb re-analysed the reads in MiXCR, keeping a single row per CDR3 protein. The sample comprises approximately 200,000 distinct CDR3 sequences, around half of which are singletons, and 15% to 20% rests with the top ten. Study-wide points: No significant patient-versus-control difference appeared in CD8+ Simpson's diversity. There were 25 to 35 CD8+ CDR3 sequences that occurred in both patients and controls.

Sequencing was done on a sample of sorted CD4+, CD8+, or CD8+CD57+ T cells (not recorded which) from PBMCs. The receptor comes from a human donor in good health, serving as a control. V usage is TRBV7-2 and J usage is TRBJ2-7, with TRBD2 matching over 8 bases. CDR3 residues: CASSLLAGIDEQYF. Here the CDR3 DNA reads TGTGCCAGCAGCTTATTAGCGGGGATCGACGAGCAGTACTTC.